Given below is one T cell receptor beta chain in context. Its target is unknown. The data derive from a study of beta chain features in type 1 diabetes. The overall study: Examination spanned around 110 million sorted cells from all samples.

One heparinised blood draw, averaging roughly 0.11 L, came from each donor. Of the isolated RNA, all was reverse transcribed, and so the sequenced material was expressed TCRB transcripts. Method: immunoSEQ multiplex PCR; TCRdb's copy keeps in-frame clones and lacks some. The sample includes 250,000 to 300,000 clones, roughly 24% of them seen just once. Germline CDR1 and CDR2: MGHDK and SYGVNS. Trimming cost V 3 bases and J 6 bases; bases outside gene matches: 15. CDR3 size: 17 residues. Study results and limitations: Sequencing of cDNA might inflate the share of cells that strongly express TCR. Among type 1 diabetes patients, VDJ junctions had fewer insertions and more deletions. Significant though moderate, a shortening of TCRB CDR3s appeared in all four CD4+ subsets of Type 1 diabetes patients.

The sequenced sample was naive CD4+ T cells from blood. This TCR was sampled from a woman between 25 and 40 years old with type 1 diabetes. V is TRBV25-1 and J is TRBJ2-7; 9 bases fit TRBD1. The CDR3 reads CASSEGPGQGTLGEQYF. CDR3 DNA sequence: TGTGCCAGCAGTGAGGGTCCGGGACAGGGAACGTTGGGCGAGCAGTACTTC.